The 8 T cell receptor beta chains below were found in one sample sequenced in a study of identical twins (dated by TCRdb to the mid-2010s). Library prep was done by 5' RACE. Instrument on record: Illumina HiSeq 2000. TCRdb ran its own pipeline on the public reads, namely fastp trimming at Q25 and MiXCR clone calling, and kept in-frame beta chains. A single entry per CDR3 protein holds the most common genes and DNA from its merged rows. For this sample the table gives 400,000 to 550,000 distinct CDR3 sequences, of which about 24% were detected only once. In total, the top ten clones hold just under 3% of the sample. The sample was also linked to a second study, of T cells expressing NK-cell markers.

Sequencing was done on a sample of CD4+ T cells sorted from blood. The receptor source for this set is a woman between 18 and 29 years old in good health.

The rearrangement links TRBV7-8 to TRBJ2-3; weak D call: TRBD2 (6 bases). The V gene's germline CDR1 is SGHVS and CDR2 FQNEAQ. V lost 7 bases and J 0 bases, leaving 14 bases between the germline ends. CDR3 size: 15 residues. CDR3 DNA: TGTGCCAGCAACCCCCTGGGACTTAGCACAGATACGCAGTATTTT. Its translation is CASNPLGLSTDTQYF.

V gene TRBV28 combines with J gene TRBJ2-3; 9 nucleotides line up with TRBD2. Germline lookup yields CDR1 MDHEN and CDR2 SYDVKM. The CDR3 sequence is 16 residues long. With 4 bases clipped from V and 0 bases from J, the junction kept 5 bases outside the gene matches. In DNA form, the CDR3 reads TGTGCCAGCAGTTCTTCTAGCGGGACTAGCACAGATACGCAGTATTTT. This codes for CASSSSSGTSTDTQYF.

The chain employs TRBV20-1 and TRBJ1-4, with D unresolved. V was clipped by 1 base and J by 7 bases, with 7 bases between them. Per the germline V gene, CDR1 is DFQATT and CDR2 is SNEGSKA (reference sequence). The CDR3 is 12 amino acids. CDR3 region: CSARVGGEKLFF. CDR3 coding DNA: TGCAGTGCTAGAGTGGGTGGTGAAAAACTGTTTTTT.

This chain uses TRBV5-1 with TRBJ2-2; D gene unclear. CDR3 length equals 16 residues. Germline-derived CDR1 and CDR2 are SGHRS and YFSETQ. Trimming cost V 0 bases and J 1 base, with 10 bases left between them. CDR3 in DNA: TGCGCCAGCAGCTTGGCCTCTGGTGGGAACACCGGGGAGCTGTTTTTT. It specifies CASSLASGGNTGELFF.

This clonotype was seen a few times. The chain uses TRBV15 and TRBJ2-2; either TRBD1 or TRBD2 may fit D (5 bases each). The CDR3 has 13 residues. V lost 7 bases and J lost 5, with 11 bases in between. The germline V gene has CDR1 LNHNV and CDR2 YYDKDF (reference sequence). CDR3 coding DNA: TGTGCCACCAAAGGGACGAGGACCGGGGAGCTGTTTTTT. Translated: CATKGTRTGELFF.

This chain joins TRBV6-2 or TRBV6-3 and TRBJ1-2; D uncertain. V lost 8 bases and J 8 bases, leaving 12 bases between the germline ends. This CDR3 is 11 amino acids long. Germline assignment: CDR1 MNHEY and CDR2 SVGEGT. CDR3 sequence: CASRWRGGYTF. The DNA for the CDR3 is TGTGCCAGCCGATGGCGGGGAGGCTACACCTTC.

The CDR3 sequence: CASSPQRRASGDQETQYF. The CDR3, as DNA: TGTGCCAGCTCACCACAAAGGCGGGCTAGCGGGGATCAAGAGACCCAGTACTTC. This chain uses TRBV18 with TRBJ2-5; 9 nucleotides align to TRBD2. CDR3 length: 18 amino acids. The V gene end was trimmed by 1 base and the J gene end by 2 bases; junction bases not matched to a gene: 11. Germline V gene data show CDR1 as KGHSH and CDR2 as LQKENI.

This clonotype was seen a handful of times. The chain recombines TRBV4-2 with TRBJ2-3; D possibly corresponds to TRBD2 (6 bases). The V gene lost 0 bases and the J gene lost 1 base, with 11 bases spanning the gap. The CDR3 is 16 residues long. The germline CDR1 and CDR2 sequences are LGHNA and YNFKEQ. CDR3 in amino acids: CASSQDSGLRTDTQYF. For the CDR3, the DNA is TGTGCCAGCAGCCAAGATAGTGGACTACGCACAGATACGCAGTATTTT.